The 23 T cell receptor beta chains in this list originate from one sample, sequenced in a study of a mutant IDH1 vaccine in newly diagnosed glioma. The method was immunoSEQ multiplex PCR; TCRdb's version includes in-frame clones alone and lacks a portion of them. This sample carries about 98,000 clones, 70% to 90% of them seen once, and the ten largest clones take roughly 0.54%. The time point was: baseline, week 1 (first vaccination visit). Treatment given: pre-vaccination baseline after standard-of-care therapy. The source material was PBMCs, sampled from a glioma patient treated with radiotherapy, temozolomide or both. The source is a woman in her forties or fifties with glioma.

The rearrangement joins TRBV5-8 to TRBJ2-7, with D perhaps assigned TRBD1 or TRBD2 (6 bases each). Germline V gene lookup returns CDR1 SGHTS and CDR2 YDEGEE. This CDR3 contains 14 residues. Trimming pared 3 bases from V and 2 bases from J, leaving 12 bases between. The chain's CDR3 is CASSSPGGTYEQYF. The CDR3 DNA sequence: TGTGCCAGCAGCTCCCCCGGGGGCACCTACGAGCAGTACTTC. Complete variable domain (other parts from reference TRBV5-8 and TRBJ2-7): EAGVTQSPTHLIKTRGQQATLRCSPISGHTSVYWYQQALGLGLQFLLWYDEGEERNRGNFPPRFSGRQFPNYSSELNVNALELEDSALYLCASSSPGGTYEQYFGPGTRLTVT.

The genes are TRBV27 and TRBJ1-2; D is possibly TRBD1 (6 bases). The CDR3 is 16 amino acids. The germline V and J ends were trimmed by 5 bases and 6 bases, with 22 bases remaining between them. Per germline, CDR1 MNHEY and CDR2 SMNVEV (reference sequence). CDR3 region: CASSKKGGRPGDGYTF. In DNA form, the CDR3 reads TGTGCCAGCAGTAAAAAGGGGGGGCGGCCAGGGGATGGCTACACCTTC.

The chain carries TRBV6-5 and TRBJ1-2; D possibly corresponds to TRBD1 (5 bases). The CDR3 is 15 residues long. V lost 2 bases, J lost 8 bases, and 18 bases lay in between. Germline lookup yields CDR1 MNHEY and CDR2 SVGAGI. CDR3 nucleotides: TGTGCCAGCAGTTACGCCTGGGGCCAAACTGGAGGCTACACCTTC. Protein sequence: CASSYAWGQTGGYTF.

The V and J genes are TRBV6-6 and TRBJ2-1, with 8 bases aligning to TRBD2. In germline, CDR1 is MNHNY, CDR2 SVGAGI (reference sequence). The CDR3 covers 13 residues. With 5 bases clipped from V and 3 bases from J, the junction kept 0 bases outside the gene matches. As DNA, the CDR3 is TGTGCCAGCAGTAGCGGGAGCTACAATGAGCAGTTCTTC. Its translation: CASSSGSYNEQFF.

The chain joins TRBV9 to TRBJ2-1, with D uncertain. The CDR3 has 13 amino acids. The V gene lost 7 bases and the J gene lost 0 bases, with 8 bases spanning the gap. CDR1 is SGDLS and CDR2 is YYNGEE in the germline V gene. CDR3 loop: CASGWGSYNEQFF. As DNA, the CDR3 is TGTGCCAGCGGGTGGGGCTCCTACAATGAGCAGTTCTTC.

The chain uses TRBV19 and TRBJ1-3; 8 nucleotides match TRBD1. J gave up 8 bases and V 5 bases, and 8 bases lay outside the gene matches. Germline V CDR1 and CDR2: LNHDA, SQIVND (reference sequence). The CDR3 spans 14 residues. The CDR3 is CASSDRQGMDTIYF. The CDR3 bases are TGTGCCAGTAGTGATCGACAGGGGATGGACACCATATATTTT.

The chain has TRBV6-6 and TRBJ1-3; D remains ambiguous. Trimming took off 6 bases at V and 4 bases at J, with 13 bases between the two ends. CDR1 and CDR2 from the germline V gene are MNHNY and SVGAGI (reference sequence). The CDR3 is made up of 14 amino acids. CDR3 loop: CASSDMAWGNTIYF. The DNA for the CDR3 is TGTGCCAGCAGCGACATGGCGTGGGGAAACACCATATATTTT.

This chain uses TRBV5-4 with TRBJ1-6; 8 positions agree with TRBD1. The CDR3 runs 16 residues. Trimming cost V 1 base and J 2 bases; bases outside gene matches: 2. Per the germline V gene, CDR1 is SGHNT and CDR2 is YYREEE (reference sequence). The CDR3 bases are TGTGCCAGCAGCTTGACAGGGGGGGCCTATAATTCACCCCTCCACTTT. It yields the protein CASSLTGGAYNSPLHF.

This chain uses TRBV30 with TRBJ1-5; 7 bases are a match to TRBD1. From germline, CDR1 is GTSNPN and CDR2 SVGIG (reference sequence). The CDR3 extends over 13 amino acids. Trimming took 3 bases from V and 6 from J; bases not matched to a gene: 5. In DNA form, the CDR3 reads TGTGCCTGGAGAGGACAGGTTGGTCAGCCCCAGCATTTT. Translation gives CAWRGQVGQPQHF.

The table lists this clone with a count of one. The chain carries TRBV4-2 and TRBJ1-3; D is perhaps TRBD1 (6 bases). Per the germline V gene, CDR1 is LGHNA and CDR2 is YNFKEQ. V was shortened by 5 bases and J by 0 bases, with 17 bases between the two germline ends. The CDR3 runs to 17 residues. As DNA, the CDR3 is TGTGCCAGCAGCTTGGACACAGGGATTAGCTCTGGAAACACCATATATTTT. Its translation is CASSLDTGISSGNTIYF.

The rearrangement joins TRBV28 to TRBJ1-2; no clear D. Germline CDR1 and CDR2: MDHEN and SYDVKM. Trimming left V 5 bases short and J 6 bases short, with 16 bases between. This CDR3 contains 14 residues. The CDR3 DNA reads TGTGCCAGCAGTGCATTCCCCGAAGTAGATGGCTACACCTTC. Translation: CASSAFPEVDGYTF.

The chain's CDR3 is CASSRGTSGLSYEQYF. The CDR3 DNA reads TGTGCCAGCAGCCGCGGGACTAGCGGCCTCTCCTACGAGCAGTACTTC. This chain joins TRBV14 and TRBJ2-7, with 11 bases matching TRBD2. The CDR3 spans 16 residues. Looked up from germline, CDR1 is SGHDN and CDR2 is FVKESK. V was clipped by 4 bases and J by 0 bases; unmatched bases: 5.

The gene calls are TRBV6-1 and TRBJ2-2; 8 bases are a match to TRBD2. The V and J ends lost 3 bases and 7 bases, in that order; junction bases with no gene match: 10. The CDR3 loop spans 16 amino acids. Germline V gene lookup returns CDR1 MNHNS and CDR2 SASEGT. In nucleotides, the CDR3 is TGTGCCAGCAGTGATTGGGCGAGCGGGAGAGTCGGGGAGCTGTTTTTT. Its translation is CASSDWASGRVGELFF.

V is TRBV6-5 and J is TRBJ2-7; tentative D call: TRBD1 (6 bases). The CDR3 length is 13 residues. Trimming stripped 4 bases from V and 7 bases from J, with 14 bases between. CDR1 MNHEY and CDR2 SVGAGI come from the germline V gene. This CDR3 reads CASSFETGREQYF. CDR3 nucleotides: TGTGCCAGCAGTTTCGAAACAGGGAGAGAGCAGTACTTC.

The chain has TRBV28 and TRBJ2-7; unclear D gene. CDR1 is MDHEN and CDR2 is SYDVKM in the germline V gene. The CDR3 is made up of 12 amino acids. The V end was cut by 4 bases, the J end by 4 bases, with 8 bases between. In DNA, the CDR3 is TGTGCCAGCAGTTCGCGTGCTTACGAGCAGTACTTC. It is translated as CASSSRAYEQYF.

The J gene is TRBJ2-1, the V gene TRBV7-8; 9 nucleotides agree with TRBD1. Per the germline V gene, CDR1 is SGHVS and CDR2 is FQNEAQ. The CDR3 has 15 residues. The ends lost 6 bases at V and 4 bases at J; junction bases unmatched: 7. CDR3 bases: TGTGCCAGCAGTATCGAGGGGACAGGGTACAATGAGCAGTTCTTC. Translating gives CASSIEGTGYNEQFF.

The CDR3 here is CASTGGANEKLFF. In DNA, the CDR3 is TGTGCCAGCACAGGGGGGGCCAATGAAAAACTGTTTTTT. This chain joins TRBV11-2 and TRBJ1-4, with 7 bases that match TRBD1. Germline values: CDR1 SGHAT, CDR2 FQNNGV. The CDR3 consists of 13 residues. J was trimmed by 5 bases and V by 7 bases; bases with no gene match: 4.

This clone has only one observation. This sequence joins TRBV7-9 and TRBJ2-3; 11 bases align to TRBD2. This CDR3 has 19 amino acids. Unmatched junction bases numbered 16, after V lost 7 bases and J lost 1 base. Germline CDR1 is SEHNR and CDR2 is FQNEAQ (reference sequence). The CDR3 sequence is CASTARRIAGGPGTDTQYF. CDR3 sequence (DNA): TGTGCCAGCACAGCGAGGAGGATAGCGGGAGGGCCGGGCACAGATACGCAGTATTTT.

This chain joins TRBV6-5 and TRBJ2-5; 9 nucleotides match TRBD1. There are 15 residues in the CDR3. V trimming: 7 bases; J trimming: 4 bases; junction bases outside the gene matches: 10. Germline V gene data show CDR1 as MNHEY and CDR2 as SVGAGI. CDR3 bases: TGTGCCAGCAACGCCGGGACAGGGTTTCGAGAGACCCAGTACTTC. Translated, it gives CASNAGTGFRETQYF.

This chain links TRBV5-1 with TRBJ1-5; 9 bases agree with TRBD1. CDR1 and CDR2 (germline): SGHRS, YFSETQ. The V segment lost 3 bases and the J segment 1 base; nucleotides outside the gene matches: 2. This CDR3 is 15 amino acids long. This CDR3 is CASSSGQGSNQPQHF. The CDR3 DNA is TGCGCCAGCAGCTCGGGACAGGGCAGCAATCAGCCCCAGCATTTT.

The chain carries TRBV29-1 and TRBJ1-1; D is possibly TRBD1 (6 bases). The CDR3 is 11 residues long. The germline V and J ends were trimmed by 7 bases and 6 bases, with 12 bases remaining between them. The germline V gene has CDR1 SQVTM and CDR2 ANQGSEA. CDR3 protein: CSARQVPEAFF. The CDR3 nucleotides are TGCAGCGCCCGACAGGTCCCTGAAGCTTTCTTT.

J is TRBJ2-1 and V is TRBV28; weak D call: TRBD2 (6 bases). The CDR3 consists of 17 residues. V gave up 7 bases and J gave up 4 bases, with 23 bases separating them. CDR1 and CDR2 (germline): MDHEN, SYDVKM. The CDR3 protein is CASNPRLRGVGYNEQFF. The CDR3 nucleotides are TGTGCCAGCAACCCACGCCTGCGGGGAGTGGGATACAATGAGCAGTTCTTC.

The table lists this clone with a count of one. The CDR3 coding sequence is TGTGCCAGCAGTTTGCCGACAGGACGCAATCAGCCCCAGCATTTT. Its protein product is CASSLPTGRNQPQHF. The genes are TRBV28 and TRBJ1-5; perhaps TRBD1 as D (6 bases). This CDR3 is built from 15 residues. Deletions cut 3 bases from V and 2 bases from J, with 11 bases between. Germline V CDR1 and CDR2: MDHEN, SYDVKM.